This T cell receptor (beta chain) was recovered during a study of cytomegalovirus exposure and HLA in healthy donors. The study's findings and limits: Reports indicated that the classifier achieved high specificity and sensitivity in diagnosing cytomegalovirus status. Reports state that TCR beta sequences accurately predicted most subjects' HLA-A and HLA-B alleles.

To note about this clone: Antigen: not known. At one of its ends the junction is not consistent with the germline gene, which may arise from a read error.

The CDR3 runs 14 residues. Germline values: CDR1 ENHRY, CDR2 SYGVKD. PCR employed 60 Vbeta and 13 Jbeta primers. Only in-frame clones appear in the TCRdb table, and some are missing; sequencing was by immunoSEQ multiplex PCR. The sample has some 120,000 clones, 81% seen once; the top ten hold 2.2%. This TCR came from a woman aged 35 to 49 in good health and CMV-seronegative. The V gene is TRBV10-3, the J gene TRBJ2-1; 11 bases are shared with TRBD2. Sequencing used PBMCs. CDR3 nucleotide sequence: TGTGCCATCAGTGAAGTAATAGCGGGGGGGCGAGTAATCTTC. It is translated as CAISEVIAGGRVIF.